This T cell receptor beta chain emerged from a study of patients and donors after allogeneic stem cell transplantation. TCRdb used MiXCR to reprocess the RT-PCR reads, holding one entry per CDR3 protein. This table has about 200,000 distinct CDR3 sequences, around two fifths appearing once. V was shortened by 6 bases and J by 7 bases, with 13 bases between the two germline ends. The CDR3 extends over 13 amino acids. CDR1 is SGHDN, CDR2 FVKESK, per germline. Sequencing input: blood, either unsorted or a sorted T cell fraction (not recorded which). The sequence derives from a human donor who was either an allogeneic HSCT recipient or a stem cell or donor lymphocyte infusion donor (not recorded which). It is not recorded whose cells these are; they may come from a transplant donor. This chain joins TRBV14 and TRBJ1-5; D unresolved. For the CDR3, the DNA is TGTGCCAGCAGTCTGACCCTTGGGCAGCCCCAGCATTTT. Amino acids: CASSLTLGQPQHF. The full variable domain, completed using reference TRBV14 and TRBJ1-5, is EAGVTQFPSHSVIEKGQTVTLRCDPISGHDNLYWYRRVMGKEIKFLLHFVKESKQDESGMPNNRFLAERTGGTYSTLKVQPAELEDSGVYFCASSLTLGQPQHFGDGTRLSIL.